In its sample, the clone carrying this TCR beta chain was seen a few times. Antigen: not known. The data were obtained in a study of T-cell reconstitution after alpha-beta-depleted transplantation in children. General study points: A year post-transplant, T-cell counts and diversity derived mostly from newly produced T cells. Reportedly, only several hundred clones from non-depleted graft cells drove alpha-beta T-cell counts at about two months. The origin of high day-60 TCRbeta diversity in some patients lay in surviving recipient T cells and thymic progenitors.

From germline, CDR1 is MDHEN and CDR2 SYDVKM. The CDR3 length is 15 residues. V was shortened by 5 bases and J by 8 bases, with 18 bases between the two germline ends. The TCRbeta library was prepared with unique molecular identifiers. TCRdb re-called the PCR reads with MiXCR, one entry per CDR3 protein. The sample lists 85,000 to 120,000 distinct CDR3 sequences, 4.5% to 7.5% seen once, with about 6% in the top ten. This clonotype was obtained from a female patient younger than 10 who had a stem cell transplant for Fanconi anemia, so the T cells may come from the graft donor. Sequences were derived from PBMCs, mostly from graft donor cells, sampled 60 days after TCRalphabeta/CD19-depleted stem cell transplant. This rearrangement joins TRBV28 to TRBJ1-4; possible D gene TRBD1, 6 bases. The CDR3 nucleotides are TGTGCCAGCAGTCCCCCAGGGGTCGTTGGAGAAAAACTGTTTTTT. Its protein product is CASSPPGVVGEKLFF.